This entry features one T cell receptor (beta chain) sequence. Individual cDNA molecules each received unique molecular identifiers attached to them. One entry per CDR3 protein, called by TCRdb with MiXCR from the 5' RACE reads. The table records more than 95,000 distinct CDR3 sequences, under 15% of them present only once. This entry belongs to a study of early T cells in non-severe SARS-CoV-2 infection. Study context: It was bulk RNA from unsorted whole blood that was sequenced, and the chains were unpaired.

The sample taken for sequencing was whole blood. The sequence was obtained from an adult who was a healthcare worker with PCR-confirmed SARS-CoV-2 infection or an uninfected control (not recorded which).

In DNA, the CDR3 is TGCAGTGCCCCTATCGGCAGGGGGTTGCATTTTCGTGAAAAACTGTTTTTT. As protein: CSAPIGRGLHFREKLFF. The J gene is TRBJ1-4, the V gene TRBV20-1; 7 bases are shared with TRBD1. V lost 6 bases, J lost 7 bases, and 20 bases stayed unmatched. The germline gives CDR1 DFQATT, CDR2 SNEGSKA (reference sequence). The CDR3 sequence is 17 residues long.